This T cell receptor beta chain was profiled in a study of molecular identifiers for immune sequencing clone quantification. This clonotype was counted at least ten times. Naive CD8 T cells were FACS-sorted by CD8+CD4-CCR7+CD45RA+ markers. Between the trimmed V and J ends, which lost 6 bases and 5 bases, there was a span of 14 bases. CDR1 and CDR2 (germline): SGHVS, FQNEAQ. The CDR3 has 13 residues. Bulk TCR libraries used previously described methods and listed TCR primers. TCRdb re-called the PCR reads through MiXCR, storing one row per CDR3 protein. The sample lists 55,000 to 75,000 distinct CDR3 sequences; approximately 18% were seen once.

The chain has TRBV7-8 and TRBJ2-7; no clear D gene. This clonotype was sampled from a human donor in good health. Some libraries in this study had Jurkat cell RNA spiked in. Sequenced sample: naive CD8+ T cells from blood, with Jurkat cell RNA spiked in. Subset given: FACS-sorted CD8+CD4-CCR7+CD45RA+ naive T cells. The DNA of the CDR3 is TGTGCCAGCAGTAGCCGGACGCCCCACGAGCAGTACTTC. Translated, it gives CASSSRTPHEQYF.